The 25 T cell receptor beta chains presented below share a single source sample, sequenced in a study of graft-versus-host responses after intestinal transplantation (dated by TCRdb to the early 2020s). The library was prepared using the immunoSEQ multiplex PCR assay. TCRdb obtained this table from immuneACCESS and retained in-frame rearrangements with V and J assigned. These tables miss some clones; where compared with another copy, unresolved V genes account for less than half of the shortfall, and the remainder is unexplained. Across this sample there are over 60,000 clones, with more than 90% seen only once. The ten largest clones capture around 7% of the sample. Here the sequenced sample was bone marrow, taken 700 to 750 days after intestinal transplantation. All receptors derive from a human patient who received an intestinal transplant, so some T cells may come from the graft donor.

This chain connects TRBV29-1 to TRBJ2-7; D is possibly TRBD2 (6 bases). Germline values: CDR1 SQVTM, CDR2 ANQGSEA. V lost 7 bases and J lost 3, with 13 bases in between. The CDR3 totals 12 residues. DNA of the CDR3: TGCAGCGCCTTAGGAGGGTTCTACGAGCAGTACTTC. Translating it yields CSALGGFYEQYF.

The rearrangement uses TRBV6-5 and TRBJ1-5; 7 bases match TRBD1. V shed 4 bases and J 8 bases; nucleotides not matched to a gene: 8. CDR3 length: 14 residues. Germline CDR1 reads MNHEY; CDR2 reads SVGAGI. The CDR3, as DNA: TGTGCCAGCAGTTCGACAGGGCTAGGCAAGCCCCAGCATTTT. Its protein product is CASSSTGLGKPQHF.

The genes are TRBV19 and TRBJ2-2; the D is unclear. This CDR3 region has 16 residues. The V and J ends lost 2 bases and 7 bases respectively, with 17 bases between them. Per germline, CDR1 LNHDA and CDR2 SQIVND (reference sequence). CDR3 region: CASSILRASGGGELFF. The CDR3 DNA follows: TGTGCCAGTAGTATACTAAGGGCCTCGGGTGGCGGGGAGCTGTTTTTT.

The chain recombines TRBV7-7 with TRBJ2-5; the D call may be TRBD1 or TRBD2 (5 bases each). CDR3 size: 14 residues. V lost 4 bases and J 5 bases, leaving 14 bases between the germline ends. In germline, CDR1 is SSHAT, CDR2 FNYEAQ (reference sequence). The CDR3: CASSSTMGVETQYF. The CDR3 bases are TGTGCCAGCAGCTCCACAATGGGGGTGGAGACCCAGTACTTC.

The rearrangement uses TRBV7-9 and TRBJ1-5, with D unclear. This CDR3 is built from 18 residues. The germline gives CDR1 SEHNR, CDR2 FQNEAQ (reference sequence). Trimming removed 5 bases at V and 0 bases at J, with 20 bases between. CDR3 residues: CASSAASGYWDSNQPQHF. For the CDR3, the DNA is TGTGCCAGCAGCGCTGCCTCGGGTTATTGGGATAGCAATCAGCCCCAGCATTTT.

The V call is TRBV18, the J call TRBJ2-5; D is unresolved. The CDR3 is 12 residues long. Per the germline V gene, CDR1 is KGHSH and CDR2 is LQKENI. V lost 3 bases and J lost 3, with 5 bases in between. CDR3 residues: CASSPGEETQYF. DNA for the CDR3: TGTGCCAGCTCACCGGGTGAAGAGACCCAGTACTTC.

The chain uses TRBV27 and TRBJ1-1; 7 positions agree with TRBD1. This CDR3 comprises 12 residues. The J segment lost 11 bases and the V segment lost 3 bases, leaving 6 bases of the junction unmatched. Germline CDR1 and CDR2: MNHEY and SMNVEV (reference sequence). CDR3 sequence reads: CASSFIGGTAFF. DNA of the CDR3: TGTGCCAGCAGTTTTATAGGGGGCACCGCTTTCTTT.

This sequence joins TRBV5-4 and TRBJ2-2; TRBD2 agrees at 8 bases. Unmatched junction bases numbered 6, after V lost 4 bases and J lost 4 bases. The V gene's germline CDR1 is SGHNT and CDR2 YYREEE (reference sequence). This CDR3 contains 15 residues. The CDR3 is CASSQLAEVTGELFF. The CDR3 nucleotides are TGTGCCAGCAGCCAACTAGCGGAGGTCACCGGGGAGCTGTTTTTT.

This clone came up once. V gene TRBV6-6 combines with J gene TRBJ2-5; TRBD1 matches at 8 bases. This CDR3 comprises 15 residues. The V gene's germline CDR1 is MNHNY and CDR2 SVGAGI (reference sequence). Trimming removed 7 bases from V and 6 bases from J; junction bases left unmatched: 13. CDR3 loop: CASIDGSGGWKTQYF. As DNA, the CDR3 is TGTGCCAGCATCGACGGCTCAGGGGGCTGGAAGACCCAGTACTTC.

The V call is TRBV14, the J call TRBJ2-7; possible D gene TRBD2, 6 bases. The CDR3 extends over 14 amino acids. V was cut by 4 bases and J by 1 base, with 11 bases left in between. Germline V gene sequence: CDR1 SGHDN, CDR2 FVKESK. This CDR3 reads CASSPGTFSYEQYF. In DNA form, the CDR3 reads TGTGCCAGCAGCCCCGGGACTTTTTCCTACGAGCAGTACTTC.

The gene calls are TRBV29-1 and TRBJ2-6; a weak D match, TRBD2 (6 bases). Germline CDR1 reads SQVTM; CDR2 reads ANQGSEA. The CDR3 has 17 residues. The germline V and J ends were trimmed by 5 bases and 2 bases, with 19 bases remaining between them. The CDR3 protein is CSVYLAGTAPGANVLTF. The CDR3 bases are TGCAGCGTTTATCTGGCGGGGACTGCCCCTGGGGCCAACGTCCTGACTTTC.

The chain couples TRBV9 to TRBJ2-7, with 9 bases identical to TRBD1. CDR1 and CDR2 from the germline V gene are SGDLS and YYNGEE. V was clipped by 3 bases and J by 3 bases; unmatched bases: 7. This CDR3 has 15 amino acids. The CDR3 region has the DNA TGTGCCAGCAGCGCGGCCCCGACAGGGGGCTACGAGCAGTACTTC. It codes for CASSAAPTGGYEQYF.

V gene TRBV7-9 combines with J gene TRBJ1-1, with D unresolved. The CDR3 is 12 amino acids. Looked up from germline, CDR1 is SEHNR and CDR2 is FQNEAQ (reference sequence). V lost 2 bases and J 4 bases, leaving 5 bases between the germline ends. The chain's CDR3 is CASSLRGTEAFF. The DNA for the CDR3 is TGTGCCAGCAGCTTACGGGGCACTGAAGCTTTCTTT. The full variable domain, with the rest looked up from reference TRBV7-9 and TRBJ1-1, is DTGVSQNPRHKITKRGQNVTFRCDPISEHNRLYWYRQTLGQGPEFLTYFQNEAQLEKSRLLSDRFSAERPKGSFSTLEIQRTEQGDSAMYLCASSLRGTEAFFGQGTRLTVV.

The CDR3 reads CASSEAVGTVYNEQFF. In nucleotides, the CDR3 is TGTGCCAGCAGTGAAGCAGTCGGGACCGTCTACAATGAGCAGTTCTTC. The chain is built from TRBV6-1 and TRBJ2-1, with D perhaps TRBD1 or TRBD2 (5 bases each). This CDR3 has 16 amino acids. V shed 0 bases and J shed 3 bases, with 12 bases lying between them. CDR1 and CDR2 (germline): MNHNS, SASEGT.

The table lists this clone with a count of one. The V call is TRBV19, the J call TRBJ2-7; 10 positions agree with TRBD2. Germline V gene lookup returns CDR1 LNHDA and CDR2 SQIVND (reference sequence). V was clipped by 5 bases and J by 3 bases; unmatched bases: 4. This CDR3 contains 14 residues. CDR3 bases: TGTGCCAGTAGTCTGAGCGGGAGGGGCTACGAGCAGTACTTC. This sequence encodes CASSLSGRGYEQYF.

The gene calls are TRBV7-9 and TRBJ1-2; TRBD1 is a possible D gene (5 bases). Germline CDR1 reads SEHNR; CDR2 reads FQNEAQ (reference sequence). The CDR3 runs 15 residues. V was pared by 4 bases and J by 3 bases, with 15 bases between. As DNA, the CDR3 is TGTGCCAGCAGCTCTCGGTCGGGGGAGGACTATGGCTACACCTTC. Its translation: CASSSRSGEDYGYTF.

The J gene is TRBJ2-1, the V gene TRBV28; TRBD2 agrees at 8 bases. This CDR3 is built from 16 residues. CDR1 is MDHEN, CDR2 SYDVKM, per germline. Losses at the gene ends were 1 base for V and 7 bases for J; bases not matched to a gene: 9. CDR3 nucleotide sequence: TGTGCCAGCAGTTTATATTTCCAGCGGGAGCGAAATGAGCAGTTCTTC. Protein sequence: CASSLYFQRERNEQFF. The variable domain in full, with the rest retrieved from reference TRBV28 and TRBJ2-1, is DVKVTQSSRYLVKRTGEKVFLECVQDMDHENMFWYRQDPGLGLRLIYFSYDVKMKEKGDIPEGYSVSREKKERFSLILESASTNQTSMYLCASSLYFQRERNEQFFGPGTRLTVL.

This rearrangement joins TRBV5-1 to TRBJ2-1, with 12 bases identical to TRBD1. The V gene's germline CDR1 is SGHRS and CDR2 YFSETQ. V was pared by 7 bases and J by 10 bases, with 6 bases of the junction left unmatched. The CDR3 is made up of 13 amino acids. DNA of the CDR3: TGCGCCAGCGGCGGGGACAGGGGGCACGAGCAGTTCTTC. This encodes CASGGDRGHEQFF.

Written as DNA, the CDR3 is TGTGCCAGCTCACTGTCTAGCGGGGCGTTATACAATGAGCAGTTCTTC. It yields the protein CASSLSSGALYNEQFF. The chain is built from TRBV18 and TRBJ2-1; 9 nucleotides agree with TRBD2. CDR1 is KGHSH and CDR2 is LQKENI in the germline V gene. The CDR3 has 16 amino acids. After removal of 4 bases from V and 4 bases from J, the junction contained 8 bases not matched to a gene.

The rearrangement uses TRBV29-1 and TRBJ2-3; no clear D. Germline assignment: CDR1 SQVTM and CDR2 ANQGSEA. Between the trimmed V and J ends, which lost 6 bases and 2 bases, there was a span of 12 bases. The CDR3 consists of 13 residues. The CDR3 coding sequence is TGCAGCGTACGACGGAAGCTCACAGATACGCAGTATTTT. Translating it yields CSVRRKLTDTQYF.

V is TRBV27 and J is TRBJ1-5; no reliable D call. Germline-derived CDR1 and CDR2 are MNHEY and SMNVEV (reference sequence). V lost 4 bases and J 5 bases, leaving 12 bases between the germline ends. CDR3 size: 14 residues. The CDR3 sequence: CASSSQEGDQPQHF. As DNA, the CDR3 is TGTGCCAGCAGTTCCCAGGAGGGAGATCAGCCCCAGCATTTT.

This clone showed up just once. V is TRBV27 and J is TRBJ1-2; D is perhaps TRBD1 (5 bases). The CDR3 extends over 12 amino acids. Germline V gene lookup returns CDR1 MNHEY and CDR2 SMNVEV (reference sequence). Trimming shortened V by 7 bases and J by 5 bases, and 11 bases separated the two germline ends. CDR3 residues: CASMRRAYGYTF. In DNA form, the CDR3 reads TGTGCCAGCATGCGCAGGGCTTATGGCTACACCTTC.

This rearrangement joins TRBV4-1 to TRBJ2-7; 10 nucleotides align to TRBD2. Germline CDR1 is MGHRA and CDR2 is YSYEKL. With 4 bases clipped from V and 7 bases from J, the junction kept 19 bases outside the gene matches. The CDR3 totals 18 residues. CDR3 residues: CASSPGLAATIPGSEQYF. CDR3 DNA sequence: TGCGCCAGCAGCCCCGGACTAGCGGCCACCATCCCAGGTAGTGAGCAGTACTTC.

The chain links TRBV6-6 to TRBJ2-2, with D possibly matching TRBD2 (5 bases). The CDR3 extends over 14 amino acids. Trimming stripped 7 bases from V and 5 bases from J, with 14 bases between. Germline-derived CDR1 and CDR2 are MNHNY and SVGAGI (reference sequence). Written as DNA, the CDR3 is TGTGCCAGCACTCCTCGGGAAGTTACCGGGGAGCTGTTTTTT. This sequence encodes CASTPREVTGELFF.

This clone was picked up one time. The rearrangement uses TRBV7-2 and TRBJ2-5; tentatively, D is TRBD1 (5 bases). V lost 5 bases and J lost 7, with 17 bases in between. This CDR3 is 14 amino acids long. Germline V gene data show CDR1 as SGHTA and CDR2 as FQGNSA. CDR3 nucleotide sequence: TGTGCCAGCAGCCAAGGGGCTGAGCCGGGGACCCAGTACTTC. Translated, it gives CASSQGAEPGTQYF.